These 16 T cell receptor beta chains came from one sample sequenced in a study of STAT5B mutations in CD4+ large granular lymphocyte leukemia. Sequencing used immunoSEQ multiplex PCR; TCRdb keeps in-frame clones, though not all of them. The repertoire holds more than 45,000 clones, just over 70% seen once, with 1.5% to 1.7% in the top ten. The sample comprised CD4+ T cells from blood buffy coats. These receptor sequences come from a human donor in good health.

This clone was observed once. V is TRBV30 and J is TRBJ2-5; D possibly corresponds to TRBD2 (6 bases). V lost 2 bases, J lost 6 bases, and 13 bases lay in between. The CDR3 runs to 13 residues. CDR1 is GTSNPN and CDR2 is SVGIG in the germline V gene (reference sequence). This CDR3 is CAWSRFGGQTQYF. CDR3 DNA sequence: TGTGCCTGGAGTCGTTTCGGGGGTCAGACCCAGTACTTC.

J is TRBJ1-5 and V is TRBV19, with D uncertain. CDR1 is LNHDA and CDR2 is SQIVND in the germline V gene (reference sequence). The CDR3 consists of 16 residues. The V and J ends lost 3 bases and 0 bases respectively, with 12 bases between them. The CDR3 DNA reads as TGTGCCAGTAGTATTAGGTTGGCCGATAGCAATCAGCCCCAGCATTTT. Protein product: CASSIRLADSNQPQHF.

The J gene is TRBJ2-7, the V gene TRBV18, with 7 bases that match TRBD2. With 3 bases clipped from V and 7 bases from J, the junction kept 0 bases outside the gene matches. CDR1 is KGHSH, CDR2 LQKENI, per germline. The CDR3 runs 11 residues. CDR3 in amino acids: CASSPGGEQYV. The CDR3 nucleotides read TGTGCCAGCTCACCCGGGGGGGAGCAGTACGTC.

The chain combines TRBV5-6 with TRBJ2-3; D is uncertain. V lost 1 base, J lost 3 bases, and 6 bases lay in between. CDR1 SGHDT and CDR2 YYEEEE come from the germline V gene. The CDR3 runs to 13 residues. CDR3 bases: TGTGCCAGCAGCTTGAGGAGTACAGATACGCAGTATTTT. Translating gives CASSLRSTDTQYF.

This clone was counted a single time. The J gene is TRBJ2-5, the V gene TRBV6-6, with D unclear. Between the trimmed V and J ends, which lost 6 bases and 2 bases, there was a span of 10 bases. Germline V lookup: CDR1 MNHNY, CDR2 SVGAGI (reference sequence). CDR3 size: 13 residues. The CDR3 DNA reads TGTGCCAGCAGCCTACAAATACAAGAGACCCAGTACTTC. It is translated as CASSLQIQETQYF.

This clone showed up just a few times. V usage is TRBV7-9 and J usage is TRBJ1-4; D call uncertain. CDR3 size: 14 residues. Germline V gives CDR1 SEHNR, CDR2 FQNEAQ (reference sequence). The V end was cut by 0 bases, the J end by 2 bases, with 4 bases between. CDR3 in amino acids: CASSLAGTNEKLFF. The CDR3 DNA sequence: TGTGCCAGCAGCTTAGCCGGGACTAATGAAAAACTGTTTTTT.

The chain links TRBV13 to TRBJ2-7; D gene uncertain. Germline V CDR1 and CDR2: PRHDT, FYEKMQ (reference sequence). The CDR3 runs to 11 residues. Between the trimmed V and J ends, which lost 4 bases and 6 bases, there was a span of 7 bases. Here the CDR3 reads CASSSSGEQYF. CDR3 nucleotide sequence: TGTGCCAGCAGCTCCTCAGGCGAGCAGTACTTC.

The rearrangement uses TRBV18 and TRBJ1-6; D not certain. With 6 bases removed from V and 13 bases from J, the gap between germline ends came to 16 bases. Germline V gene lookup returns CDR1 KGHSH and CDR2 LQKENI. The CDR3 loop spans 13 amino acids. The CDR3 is CASSPGGRSPLHF. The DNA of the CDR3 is TGTGCCAGCTCCCCTGGCGGGAGGAGCCCCCTCCACTTT.

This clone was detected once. CDR3 DNA sequence: TGTGCCAGTAGATCTGGACAGCTGGGGGCCAAAAACATTCAGTACTTC. Translation: CASRSGQLGAKNIQYF. The chain carries TRBV19 and TRBJ2-4; D possibly corresponds to TRBD1 (6 bases). Germline V lookup: CDR1 LNHDA, CDR2 SQIVND (reference sequence). With 6 bases removed from V and 1 base from J, the gap between germline ends came to 16 bases. This CDR3 comprises 16 residues.

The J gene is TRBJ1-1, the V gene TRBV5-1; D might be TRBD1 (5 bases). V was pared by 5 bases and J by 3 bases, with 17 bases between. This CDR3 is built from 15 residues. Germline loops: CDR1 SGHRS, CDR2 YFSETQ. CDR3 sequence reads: CASRSQVRGDTEAFF. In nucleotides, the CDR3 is TGCGCCAGCAGGAGCCAGGTTAGGGGAGACACTGAAGCTTTCTTT. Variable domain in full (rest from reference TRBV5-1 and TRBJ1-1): KAGVTQTPRYLIKTRGQQVTLSCSPISGHRSVSWYQQTPGQGLQFLFEYFSETQRNKGNFPGRFSGRQFSNSRSEMNVSTLELGDSALYLCASRSQVRGDTEAFFGQGTRLTVV.

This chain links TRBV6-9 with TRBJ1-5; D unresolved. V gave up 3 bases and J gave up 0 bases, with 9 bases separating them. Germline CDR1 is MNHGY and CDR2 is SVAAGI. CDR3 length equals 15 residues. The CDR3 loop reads CASSYNSYSNQPQHF. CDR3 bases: TGTGCCAGCAGTTACAACAGTTATAGCAATCAGCCCCAGCATTTT.

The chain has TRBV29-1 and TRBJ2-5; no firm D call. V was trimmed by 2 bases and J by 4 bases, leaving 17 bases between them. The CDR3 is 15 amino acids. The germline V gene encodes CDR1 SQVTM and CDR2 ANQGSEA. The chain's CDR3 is CSVERLGFVGETQYF. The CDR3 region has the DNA TGCAGCGTTGAAAGGTTGGGCTTCGTGGGAGAGACCCAGTACTTC. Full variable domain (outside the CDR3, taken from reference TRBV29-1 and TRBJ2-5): SAVISQKPSRDICQRGTSLTIQCQVDSQVTMMFWYRQQPGQSLTLIATANQGSEATYESGFVIDKFPISRPNLTFSTLTVSNMSPEDSSIYLCSVERLGFVGETQYFGPGTRLLVL.

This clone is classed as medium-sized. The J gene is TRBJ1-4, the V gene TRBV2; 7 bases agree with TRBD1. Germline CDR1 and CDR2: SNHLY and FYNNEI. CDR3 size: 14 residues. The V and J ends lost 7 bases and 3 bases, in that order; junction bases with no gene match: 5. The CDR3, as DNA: TGTGCCAGCAACCCACAGGGGTCTAATGAAAAACTGTTTTTT. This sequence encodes CASNPQGSNEKLFF. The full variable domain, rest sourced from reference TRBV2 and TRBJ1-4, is EPEVTQTPSHQVTQMGQEVILRCVPISNHLYFYWYRQILGQKVEFLVSFYNNEISEKSEIFDDQFSVERPDGSNFTLKIRSTKLEDSAMYFCASNPQGSNEKLFFGSGTQLSVL.

CDR3 coding DNA: TGTGCCAGCAGTCCCGAGGGCAGCCCCAATCAGCCCCAGCATTTT. It codes for CASSPEGSPNQPQHF. V and J are TRBV6-5 and TRBJ1-5; no reliable D call. The germline gives CDR1 MNHEY, CDR2 SVGAGI. The CDR3 loop spans 15 amino acids. V was shortened by 5 bases and J by 3 bases, with 14 bases between the two germline ends.

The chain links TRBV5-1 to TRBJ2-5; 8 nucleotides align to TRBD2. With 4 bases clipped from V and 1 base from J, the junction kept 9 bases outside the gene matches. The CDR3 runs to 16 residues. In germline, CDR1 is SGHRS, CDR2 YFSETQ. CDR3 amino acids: CASSPAPGGLQETQYF. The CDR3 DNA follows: TGCGCCAGCAGCCCCGCCCCGGGGGGGCTCCAAGAGACCCAGTACTTC.

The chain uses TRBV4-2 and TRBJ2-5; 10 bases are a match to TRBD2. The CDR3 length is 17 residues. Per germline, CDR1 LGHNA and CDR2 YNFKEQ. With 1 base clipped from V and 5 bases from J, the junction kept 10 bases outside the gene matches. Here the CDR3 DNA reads TGTGCCAGCAGCCAAGGGGATAGCGGGGGGCCGAAGGAGACCCAGTACTTC. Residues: CASSQGDSGGPKETQYF.